These 18 T cell receptor beta chains were all obtained from the same sample, sequenced in a study of T cells after yellow fever vaccination. From the 5' RACE reads, TCRdb called clonotypes with MiXCR, one entry per CDR3 protein. In the table there are some 420,000 distinct CDR3 sequences, around a sixth of which are singletons. Source: PBMCs, taken before the yellow fever booster vaccination. Receptors originate from a man younger than 35 who received the YFV17D yellow fever vaccine.

This chain joins TRBV9 and TRBJ2-1, with 10 bases that match TRBD2. The CDR3 has 16 amino acids. With 4 bases clipped from V and 3 bases from J, the junction kept 7 bases outside the gene matches. Germline V gives CDR1 SGDLS, CDR2 YYNGEE. The CDR3 region has the DNA TGTGCCAGCAGCCCTTCCCTAGCGGGGGACTACAATGAGCAGTTCTTC. Its protein is CASSPSLAGDYNEQFF.

V gene TRBV20-1 combines with J gene TRBJ2-7; D is unclear. This CDR3 region has 13 residues. The V end lost 3 bases, the J end lost 0 bases, and 9 bases lay between the germline ends. Germline V CDR1 and CDR2: DFQATT, SNEGSKA (reference sequence). The CDR3 DNA reads TGCAGTGCTAGGATCGGCGACTCCTACGAGCAGTACTTC. It specifies CSARIGDSYEQYF.

As regards this clonotype: At one boundary the junction diverges from the germline segment, which might be a read error. The genes are TRBV6-1 and TRBJ2-1; D gene uncertain. The CDR3 runs 16 residues. Per germline, CDR1 MNHNS and CDR2 SASEGT. CDR3 nucleotides: TGTGCCAGCAGTGAGTTCACCGGGCACCCCTACAATGAGGAGTTCTTC. Translating it yields CASSEFTGHPYNEEFF.

This clonotype was counted between two and nine times. The chain uses TRBV6-5 and TRBJ1-2; unclear D gene. This CDR3 has 12 residues. The V gene's germline CDR1 is MNHEY and CDR2 SVGAGI. The V gene lost 8 bases and the J gene lost 2 bases, with 9 bases spanning the gap. The CDR3 reads CASSRQNYGYTF. DNA of the CDR3: TGTGCCAGCTCCCGGCAGAACTATGGCTACACCTTC.

This clonotype occurred a few times. The chain couples TRBV7-2 to TRBJ1-3, with D possibly matching TRBD1 (6 bases). The CDR3 contains 18 residues. Germline assignment: CDR1 SGHTA and CDR2 FQGNSA. The V end lost 5 bases, the J end lost 0 bases, and 20 bases lay between the germline ends. The CDR3 reads CASSPALQGMSSGNTIYF. Written as DNA, the CDR3 is TGTGCCAGCAGCCCAGCCCTGCAGGGGATGAGCTCTGGAAACACCATATATTTT.

J is TRBJ1-1 and V is TRBV4-2; 7 bases line up with TRBD1. The V segment lost 3 bases and the J segment 5 bases; nucleotides outside the gene matches: 6. The CDR3 runs to 14 residues. The V gene's germline CDR1 is LGHNA and CDR2 YNFKEQ. The CDR3 loop is CASSQTGIGTEAFF. In nucleotides, the CDR3 is TGTGCCAGCAGCCAGACAGGGATAGGGACTGAAGCTTTCTTT.

The chain employs TRBV7-2 and TRBJ2-1; D gene unclear. The germline CDR1 and CDR2 sequences are SGHTA and FQGNSA. V was pared by 2 bases and J by 7 bases, with 18 bases between. The CDR3 has 16 amino acids. The CDR3 DNA sequence: TGTGCCAGCAGCTTATACCGCGCGTGGGCTCGGAATGAGCAGTTCTTC. Its protein is CASSLYRAWARNEQFF. Full variable domain (missing parts from reference TRBV7-2 and TRBJ2-1): GAGVSQSPSNKVTEKGKDVELRCDPISGHTALYWYRQSLGQGLEFLIYFQGNSAPDKSGLPSDRFSAERTGGSVSTLTIQRTQQEDSAVYLCASSLYRAWARNEQFFGPGTRLTVL.

This clonotype has a count of ten or more. This sequence joins TRBV6-5 and TRBJ1-5, with 7 bases fitting TRBD1. Trimming took 4 bases from V and 1 from J; bases not matched to a gene: 1. There are 14 residues in the CDR3. Germline V CDR1 and CDR2: MNHEY, SVGAGI. The CDR3 nucleotides read TGTGCCAGCAGTTTCAGGGGGAGCAATCAGCCCCAGCATTTT. It specifies CASSFRGSNQPQHF.

This clonotype was detected only a few times. This sequence joins TRBV6-2 or TRBV6-3 and TRBJ1-5; D is unclear. Germline V gene data show CDR1 as MNHEY and CDR2 as SVGEGT. With 5 bases removed from V and 7 bases from J, the gap between germline ends came to 12 bases. The CDR3 is 13 amino acids. In DNA form, the CDR3 reads TGTGCCAGCAGTCTTACTCTCAGACAGCCCCAGCATTTT. Amino acid sequence: CASSLTLRQPQHF.

This clonotype was seen more than once but under ten times. The chain uses TRBV6-4 and TRBJ1-5; a weak D match, TRBD1 (5 bases). The V gene lost 9 bases and the J gene lost 3 bases, with 9 bases spanning the gap. CDR3 length: 12 residues. Germline values: CDR1 MRHNA, CDR2 SNTAGT. The CDR3 nucleotides read TGTGCCAGTCAGGGTCCCAATCAGCCCCAGCATTTT. Amino acid sequence: CASQGPNQPQHF.

This clonotype occurred many times. The chain joins TRBV4-3 to TRBJ2-6, with 7 bases fitting TRBD1. The CDR3 covers 16 residues. Losses at the gene ends were 4 bases for V and 0 bases for J; bases not matched to a gene: 3. CDR1 and CDR2 (germline): LGHNA, YSLEER. The CDR3, as DNA: TGCGCCAGCAGCCCGGCAGGGGGCTCTGGGGCCAACGTCCTGACTTTC. Translated, it gives CASSPAGGSGANVLTF.

This chain joins TRBV7-2 and TRBJ1-1; unclear D gene. The CDR3 contains 13 residues. In germline, CDR1 is SGHTA, CDR2 FQGNSA. The ends were cut back, 3 bases at V and 1 base at J, with 6 bases in the middle. CDR3 sequence reads: CASSFYPNTEAFF. In DNA form, the CDR3 reads TGTGCCAGCAGCTTTTACCCGAACACTGAAGCTTTCTTT.

The rearrangement links TRBV12-3 or TRBV12-4 to TRBJ1-4; D is unresolved. CDR3 size: 15 residues. Deletions cut 8 bases from V and 8 bases from J, with 21 bases between. CDR3 sequence (DNA): TGTGCCAGCGTTGGCGATGTTTCGGTAGGGGAAAAACTGTTTTTT. It is translated as CASVGDVSVGEKLFF.

This clonotype was detected many times. The V and J genes are TRBV20-1 and TRBJ2-2, with D unresolved. The CDR3 consists of 14 residues. CDR1 and CDR2 (germline): DFQATT, SNEGSKA (reference sequence). CDR3 sequence: CRRKSANSTGELFF. The CDR3 nucleotides are TGCAGAAGAAAATCAGCGAACAGCACCGGGGAGCTGTTTTTT.

This chain links TRBV20-1 with TRBJ2-1; either TRBD1 or TRBD2 may supply D (6 bases each). Trimming took 0 bases from V and 9 from J, leaving 15 bases between them. The CDR3 consists of 14 residues. The germline V gene encodes CDR1 DFQATT and CDR2 SNEGSKA (reference sequence). The CDR3 reads CSAREVTGAGEQFF. CDR3 DNA: TGCAGTGCTAGAGAAGTAACGGGGGCCGGTGAGCAGTTCTTC.

The rearrangement joins TRBV4-3 to TRBJ1-2; 8 bases agree with TRBD1. J gave up 2 bases and V 2 bases, and 7 bases lay outside the gene matches. CDR3 length: 16 residues. Germline CDR1 and CDR2: LGHNA and YSLEER. The DNA of the CDR3 is TGCGCCAGCAGCCAATATGACAGGGGTGTAAACTATGGCTACACCTTC. Amino acids: CASSQYDRGVNYGYTF.

A few counts support this clonotype. The chain has TRBV7-2 and TRBJ2-3, with 13 bases identical to TRBD2. The CDR3 is made up of 17 amino acids. CDR1 and CDR2 (germline): SGHTA, FQGNSA. V lost 2 bases and J lost 9; bases outside the gene matches: 11. The CDR3 reads CASSLFGWTSGGKTQYF. CDR3 coding DNA: TGTGCCAGCAGCTTATTTGGTTGGACTAGCGGGGGAAAAACGCAGTATTTT.

A few counts support this clonotype. The chain recombines TRBV10-3 with TRBJ1-1, with no clear D. The germline CDR1 and CDR2 sequences are ENHRY and SYGVKD. The CDR3 extends over 14 amino acids. Trimming stripped 3 bases from V and 5 bases from J, with 13 bases between. This chain's CDR3 is CAISDRERGTEAFF. The CDR3 bases are TGTGCCATCAGTGATAGGGAGAGAGGAACTGAAGCTTTCTTT.